This T cell receptor (beta chain) came from a study of shared clonotypes between healthy human individuals. Study information: The cohort had two women and three men, ages 18 to 49.

Those who donated, Caucasian adults without exception, all lived in Nashville, Tennessee. CD4+ cells yielded CD45RA+ naive and CD45RA-negative memory subsets. In the authors' methods: Filtering of immunoSEQ junctional sequences could not match full-length read filtering. TCRdb keeps only in-frame clones here, not all; method: immunoSEQ multiplex PCR. V and J calls and clone size are copied from that table; D and trimming were computed from the DNA. The profile shows around 1,100,000 clones, about 72% of them singletons. The source material was memory CD4+ T cells from PBMCs. The subset here: CD45RA-negative fraction. This receptor was obtained from a man aged 18 to 29 in good health. Some clones in this sample may be carry-over from other donors' samples.

The CDR3 loop reads CASTTPQVAKNIQYF. DNA of the CDR3: TGTGCCAGCACCACCCCCCAAGTAGCCAAAAACATTCAGTACTTC. The rearrangement uses TRBV28 and TRBJ2-4; D not certain. Trimming left V 7 bases short and J 0 bases short, with 13 bases between. CDR3 length: 15 residues. Germline V gene sequence: CDR1 MDHEN, CDR2 SYDVKM.